The rows below give T cell receptor beta chains drawn from one sample of a study of shared clonotypes between healthy human individuals. The protocol was immunoSEQ multiplex PCR, while the TCRdb copy is restricted to in-frame clones and leaves out a portion. The repertoire consists of a few hundred thousand clones, with more than 60% occurring once and the leading ten covering about 9.4%. Sequenced input: memory CD4+ T cells sorted from blood. The receptors derive from a man aged 25-45 years in good health. CDR3s leave out the opening cysteine and the closing phenylalanine or tryptophan. Fields, in order: CDR3 protein, V gene.

CDR3: ASSLRTSLVPGEQF; V: TRBV7-6
CDR3: ASSGFVQQGFSGGYT; V: TRBV6-1
CDR3: ASIRGSNQPQH; V: TRBV28
CDR3: ASSGSSRGSYNEQF; V: TRBV5-4
CDR3: ASSARQEFTNYGYT; V: TRBV6-4
CDR3: ASSPRDTAFNEQF; V: TRBV19
CDR3: SVEVGYGYT; V: TRBV29-1
CDR3: ASSQIGRGSSGNTIY; V: TRBV4-2
CDR3: ASSLSRQVNSQPQH; V: TRBV19
CDR3: ASSLALPGGATNEKLF; V: TRBV11-2
CDR3: ASSLEQVDYNEQF; V: TRBV7-2
CDR3: ASSVALGSGNTIY; V: TRBV9
CDR3: ASSPGGQSSYEQY; V: TRBV5-4
CDR3: ASSLWGQGSSGNTIY; V: TRBV28
CDR3: SVGPETGGTDTQY; V: TRBV29-1
CDR3: ASSAPSTSGRGEQY; V: TRBV2
CDR3: ASSQDPVGGETQY; V: TRBV4-3
CDR3: ASSPNSGGRQY; V: TRBV7-2
CDR3: ASSEGPISYEQY; V: TRBV6-1
CDR3: ASSPGTSRGYT; V: TRBV19
CDR3: ASSGGLAGGGGELF; V: TRBV5-1
CDR3: ASHTGGGYGYT; V: TRBV6-5
CDR3: ASSLAPRLGHSPLH; V: TRBV7-8
CDR3: ASSRDRGPDTQY; V: TRBV2
CDR3: ASSPFSGGEGTGELF; V: TRBV18
CDR3: AISDQAGGPYEQY; V: TRBV10-3